Below are 21 T cell receptor beta chains sequenced from a single sample in a study of Graves' ophthalmopathy and Graves' hyperthyroidism. The authors amplified TCR beta CDR3 regions from RNA transcripts. Scientists carried out first-round RT-PCR using HTBI primers and then a second-round multiplex PCR. MiXCR, run by TCRdb on the multiplex PCR reads, gives a single entry per CDR3 protein. The table shows roughly 600,000 distinct CDR3 sequences, with approximately 37% occurring only once. The sample comprised peripheral blood or thyroid tissue (not recorded which). The source is an adult man with Graves' hyperthyroidism.

The V gene is TRBV20-1, the J gene TRBJ2-5; 15 positions agree with TRBD2. Germline CDR1 DFQATT, CDR2 SNEGSKA (reference sequence). The V gene end was trimmed by 0 bases and the J gene end by 4 bases; junction bases not matched to a gene: 9. This CDR3 has 18 residues. The CDR3 region has the DNA TGCAGTGCTAGAGATCAAGGACTAGCGGGGGGGCTTGGAGAGACCCAGTACTTC. It is translated as CSARDQGLAGGLGETQYF.

At least ten counts were recorded for this clonotype. The chain uses TRBV7-6 and TRBJ1-5; TRBD1 might be the D (5 bases). Germline V gene sequence: CDR1 SGHVS, CDR2 FNYEAQ. The CDR3 loop spans 13 amino acids. Deletions cut 5 bases from V and 3 bases from J, with 8 bases between. The CDR3 nucleotides read TGTGCCAGCAGCCCAGGGAACAATCAGCCCCAGCATTTT. As protein: CASSPGNNQPQHF.

This clonotype showed up many times. This chain uses TRBV18 with TRBJ1-2; D unclear. Trimming took off 3 bases at V and 0 bases at J, with 5 bases between the two ends. CDR3 length: 13 residues. Germline V CDR1 and CDR2: KGHSH, LQKENI. The CDR3: CASSPATNYGYTF. The CDR3 DNA reads as TGTGCCAGCTCACCGGCCACTAACTATGGCTACACCTTC.

On this clonotype itself: A much bigger clone sits one base away, suggesting this may be a read error. The rearrangement uses TRBV10-3 and TRBJ1-1; unclear D gene. Trimming took off 3 bases at V and 10 bases at J, with 0 bases between the two ends. The CDR3 has 8 residues. Germline CDR1 reads ENHRY; CDR2 reads SYGVKD. CDR3 bases: TGTGCCATCAGTGAAGCTTTCTTT. Translated, it gives CAISEAFF.

This clonotype was counted a few times. V usage is TRBV6-5 and J usage is TRBJ2-7; 12 bases fit TRBD1. The J call may be mistaken, given a closer DNA end match to TRBJ2-1. The CDR3 consists of 15 residues. Germline loops: CDR1 MNHEY, CDR2 SVGAGI. CDR3: CASSYLGTGGYEQFF. The DNA of the CDR3 is TGTGCCAGCAGTTACTTGGGGACAGGGGGCTATGAGCAGTTCTTC.

A few counts support this clonotype. V is TRBV19 and J is TRBJ1-1; no reliable D call. CDR1 is LNHDA, CDR2 SQIVND, per germline (reference sequence). The CDR3 has 14 amino acids. Between the trimmed V and J ends, which lost 3 bases and 4 bases, there was a span of 12 bases. In DNA, the CDR3 is TGTGCCAGTAGTATTGGTGTGCGGGTCACTGAAGCTTTCTTT. It encodes CASSIGVRVTEAFF.

Of note for this clonotype: At one of its ends the junction is not consistent with the germline gene, which may arise from a read error. The CDR3 protein is CASSPTGLYTEQFF. CDR3 sequence (DNA): TGTGCCAGCAGCCCGACAGGGCTCTACACTGAGCAGTTCTTC. V and J are TRBV7-2 and TRBJ2-1; TRBD1 aligns across 7 bases. Germline CDR1 SGHTA, CDR2 FQGNSA. This CDR3 comprises 14 residues.

In this sample, this clonotype turned up many times. This sequence joins TRBV11-2 and TRBJ1-6; 8 positions match TRBD1. The ends lost 3 bases at V and 7 bases at J; junction bases unmatched: 5. The CDR3 loop spans 15 amino acids. Germline loops: CDR1 SGHAT, CDR2 FQNNGV. CDR3 residues: CASSFGTGPNSPLHF. CDR3 DNA sequence: TGTGCCAGCAGCTTTGGGACAGGACCCAATTCACCCCTCCACTTT.

This clonotype was seen ten or more times. V and J are TRBV7-2 and TRBJ2-5, with 8 bases identical to TRBD2. Trimming took 1 base from V and 1 from J; bases not matched to a gene: 2. CDR1 is SGHTA and CDR2 is FQGNSA in the germline V gene. The CDR3 runs 15 residues. The CDR3 DNA sequence: TGTGCCAGCAGCTTAGAACTAGCGGTCCAAGAGACCCAGTACTTC. As protein: CASSLELAVQETQYF.

The table lists this clonotype with many counts. The chain is built from TRBV10-3 and TRBJ2-3; the D gene is possibly TRBD1 (6 bases). The ends were cut back, 5 bases at V and 3 bases at J, with 12 bases in the middle. Per germline, CDR1 ENHRY and CDR2 SYGVKD. The CDR3 is made up of 14 amino acids. CDR3 residues: CAISLDRTTDTQYF. As DNA, the CDR3 is TGTGCCATCAGTCTCGACAGGACAACAGATACGCAGTATTTT.

The chain joins TRBV6-5 to TRBJ2-7, with TRBD1 as a possible D gene (5 bases). The germline gives CDR1 MNHEY, CDR2 SVGAGI. V dropped 0 bases and J dropped 6 bases, with 18 bases sitting between them. The CDR3 runs 16 residues. This chain's CDR3 is CASSYSKAGPLFEQYF. The CDR3 nucleotides are TGTGCCAGCAGTTACTCGAAGGCAGGGCCCCTCTTCGAGCAGTACTTC.

The chain recombines TRBV20-1 with TRBJ1-2, with 7 bases fitting TRBD1. J lost 5 bases, V lost 5 bases, and 5 bases had no gene match. Germline V gives CDR1 DFQATT, CDR2 SNEGSKA (reference sequence). This CDR3 has 12 amino acids. CDR3 protein: CSAAGTDYGYTF. In DNA, the CDR3 is TGCAGTGCTGCCGGGACAGATTATGGCTACACCTTC.

V is TRBV10-2 and J is TRBJ2-7, with D maybe TRBD1 (5 bases). V was shortened by 8 bases and J by 9 bases, with 20 bases between the two germline ends. Germline V lookup: CDR1 WSHSY, CDR2 SAAADI. The CDR3 consists of 13 residues. The CDR3 sequence: CASGYLDSNGQYF. The CDR3 nucleotides read TGCGCCAGCGGTTATCTAGACAGTAACGGGCAGTACTTC.

Many counts were recorded for this clonotype. The chain recombines TRBV5-1 with TRBJ1-2; TRBD1 might be the D (6 bases). V lost 1 base, J lost 7 bases, and 11 bases lay in between. The CDR3 totals 13 residues. Germline V lookup: CDR1 SGHRS, CDR2 YFSETQ. CDR3 nucleotide sequence: TGCGCCAGCAGCTTGTTACAGGGAAGTGGCTACACCTTC. The encoded protein is CASSLLQGSGYTF.

This clonotype was seen many times. The chain carries TRBV7-2 and TRBJ2-5; D may be TRBD1 or TRBD2 (5 bases each). Per the germline V gene, CDR1 is SGHTA and CDR2 is FQGNSA. The CDR3 runs 17 residues. With 1 base removed from V and 0 bases from J, the gap between germline ends came to 15 bases. The chain's CDR3 is CASSLGRSRGHQETQYF. In DNA, the CDR3 is TGTGCCAGCAGCTTAGGGCGTTCACGGGGCCACCAAGAGACCCAGTACTTC.

CDR3 residues: CASSQVPGQPNEKLFF. The CDR3, as DNA: TGTGCCAGCAGCCAAGTTCCCGGCCAGCCCAATGAAAAACTGTTTTTT. The chain carries TRBV7-2 and TRBJ1-4; D gene ambiguous. CDR3 size: 16 residues. Germline lookup yields CDR1 SGHTA and CDR2 FQGNSA. V was clipped by 5 bases and J by 5 bases, with 18 bases between them.

This clonotype showed up many times. This chain joins TRBV29-1 and TRBJ1-4, with D maybe TRBD1 (5 bases). The CDR3 is 15 amino acids. Germline V gene data show CDR1 as SQVTM and CDR2 as ANQGSEA. V dropped 5 bases and J dropped 4 bases, with 17 bases sitting between them. The CDR3 loop is CSVWFEGRGNEKLFF. In nucleotides, the CDR3 is TGCAGCGTTTGGTTTGAGGGACGAGGTAATGAAAAACTGTTTTTT.

This clonotype came up many times. This chain uses TRBV7-2 with TRBJ2-7; 9 bases are a match to TRBD2. The germline gives CDR1 SGHTA, CDR2 FQGNSA. CDR3 length: 15 amino acids. Trimming removed 0 bases from V and 5 bases from J; junction bases left unmatched: 5. CDR3 in amino acids: CASSLAVPSGNEQYF. The CDR3 DNA reads TGTGCCAGCAGCTTAGCGGTCCCTAGCGGGAACGAGCAGTACTTC.

The rearrangement uses TRBV20-1 and TRBJ1-2; no clear D. CDR1 is DFQATT, CDR2 SNEGSKA, per germline (reference sequence). V lost 3 bases, J lost 4 bases, and 18 bases lay in between. This CDR3 has 15 residues. CDR3 sequence reads: CSARRRGADLYGYTF. The DNA of the CDR3 is TGCAGTGCTAGGCGGCGGGGTGCCGACCTCTATGGCTACACCTTC.

This clonotype was counted at least ten times. The gene calls are TRBV3-1 and TRBJ1-2, with D uncertain. Germline V CDR1 and CDR2: LGHDT, YNNKEL (reference sequence). The germline V and J ends were trimmed by 4 bases and 8 bases, with 17 bases remaining between them. CDR3 size: 14 residues. The CDR3 reads CASSPSQVREGYTF. DNA of the CDR3: TGTGCCAGCAGCCCCTCCCAGGTTCGGGAGGGCTACACCTTC.

This clonotype was observed at least ten times. The chain uses TRBV28 and TRBJ1-2; no clear D. This CDR3 region has 15 residues. V was cut by 5 bases and J by 5 bases, with 18 bases left in between. CDR1 MDHEN and CDR2 SYDVKM come from the germline V gene. DNA of the CDR3: TGTGCCAGCAGTCCCTCTGGACGGAACCTATATGGCTACACCTTC. It yields the protein CASSPSGRNLYGYTF.